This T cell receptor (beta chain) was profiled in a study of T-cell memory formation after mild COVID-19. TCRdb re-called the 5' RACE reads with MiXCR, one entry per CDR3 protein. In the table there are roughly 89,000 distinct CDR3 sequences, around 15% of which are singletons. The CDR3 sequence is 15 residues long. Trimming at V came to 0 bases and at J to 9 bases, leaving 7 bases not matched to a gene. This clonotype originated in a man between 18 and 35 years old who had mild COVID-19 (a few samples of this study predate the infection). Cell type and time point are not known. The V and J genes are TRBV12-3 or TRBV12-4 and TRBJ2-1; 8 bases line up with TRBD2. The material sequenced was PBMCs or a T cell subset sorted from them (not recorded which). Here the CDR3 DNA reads TGTGCCAGCAGTTTAGCGTCCGGGGGGGAAGGTGAGCAGTTCTTC. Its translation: CASSLASGGEGEQFF.